A single sample gave rise to the 10 T cell receptor beta chains below, sequenced in a study of blood T cell repertoires in COVID-19. Some clones are missing from TCRdb's copy, which holds only in-frame ones; the method was immunoSEQ multiplex PCR. The profile shows tens of thousands of clones, approximately 93% of them singletons. The sample taken for sequencing was peripheral blood. These receptors were taken from a man aged 45-60 years with active COVID-19.

This rearrangement joins TRBV10-3 to TRBJ2-7; 11 bases fit TRBD2. V lost 6 bases and J lost 1; bases outside the gene matches: 5. Germline lookup yields CDR1 ENHRY and CDR2 SYGVKD. The CDR3 length is 15 residues. CDR3 in amino acids: CAISHTSGGSYEQYF. The CDR3 DNA sequence: TGTGCCATCAGCCATACTAGCGGGGGATCCTACGAGCAGTACTTC.

The chain links TRBV4-3 to TRBJ2-3; D not resolved. The germline CDR1 and CDR2 sequences are LGHNA and YSLEER. The CDR3 covers 15 residues. Trimming shortened V by 0 bases and J by 6 bases, and 13 bases separated the two germline ends. This CDR3 is CASSQDELVGDTQYF. CDR3 DNA: TGCGCCAGCAGCCAAGATGAGCTAGTCGGGGATACGCAGTATTTT.

The chain links TRBV29-1 to TRBJ1-2; D remains unclear. V was cut by 7 bases and J by 2 bases, with 14 bases left in between. There are 13 residues in the CDR3. Germline CDR1 reads SQVTM; CDR2 reads ANQGSEA. The CDR3 nucleotides are TGCAGCGCTCCCCTGACGGGAAACTATGGCTACACCTTC. Protein: CSAPLTGNYGYTF.

DNA of the CDR3: TGTGCCAGCAGTGAGTTCGGGGGGTCGAACACCGGGGAGCTGTTTTTT. Amino acids: CASSEFGGSNTGELFF. The rearrangement links TRBV6-1 to TRBJ2-2, with 7 bases matching TRBD2. From germline, CDR1 is MNHNS and CDR2 SASEGT. V lost 3 bases and J lost 0; bases outside the gene matches: 4. The CDR3 runs to 16 residues.

The gene calls are TRBV9 and TRBJ1-6; TRBD1 aligns across 7 bases. The CDR3 runs 16 residues. Trimming removed 0 bases from V and 8 bases from J; junction bases left unmatched: 8. Germline CDR1 SGDLS, CDR2 YYNGEE. Here the CDR3 DNA reads TGTGCCAGCAGCGTAGCGGGACAGTACGGAGATTCACCCCTCCACTTT. This gives the protein CASSVAGQYGDSPLHF.

The chain joins TRBV6-1 to TRBJ1-3; D remains ambiguous. Germline CDR1 reads MNHNS; CDR2 reads SASEGT. This CDR3 spans 17 amino acids. V was pared by 3 bases and J by 2 bases, with 17 bases between. This chain's CDR3 is CASSDFVRGGAGNTIYF. CDR3 sequence (DNA): TGTGCCAGCAGTGACTTTGTACGGGGTGGCGCTGGAAACACCATATATTTT.

V and J are TRBV15 and TRBJ1-4; no reliable D call. Trimming took 8 bases from V and 5 from J, leaving 18 bases between them. This CDR3 has 15 residues. Germline V CDR1 and CDR2: LNHNV, YYDKDF (reference sequence). The CDR3 DNA reads TGTGCCACCGTTCCGGGAGACACTGAGAATGAAAAACTGTTTTTT. Residues: CATVPGDTENEKLFF. The full variable domain, rest sourced from reference TRBV15 and TRBJ1-4, is DAMVIQNPRYQVTQFGKPVTLSCSQTLNHNVMYWYQQKSSQAPKLLFHYYDKDFNNEADTPDNFQSRRPNTSFCFLDIRSPGLGDTAMYLCATVPGDTENEKLFFGSGTQLSVL.

The J gene is TRBJ2-5, the V gene TRBV4-2; TRBD1 agrees at 7 bases. The CDR3 has 14 residues. V shed 4 bases, J shed 2 bases, and the junction held 4 bases outside the gene matches. CDR1 and CDR2 from the germline V gene are LGHNA and YNFKEQ. CDR3 loop: CASSPTGQQETQYF. The CDR3 DNA reads as TGTGCCAGCAGCCCGACGGGACAGCAAGAGACCCAGTACTTC.

The chain joins TRBV11-2 to TRBJ2-2; tentatively, D is TRBD2 (5 bases). Germline V gene sequence: CDR1 SGHAT, CDR2 FQNNGV. Trimming took off 0 bases at V and 6 bases at J, with 8 bases between the two ends. The CDR3 sequence is 14 residues long. CDR3: CASSLERTSGELFF. CDR3 sequence (DNA): TGTGCCAGCAGCTTAGAAAGGACTTCCGGGGAGCTGTTTTTT.

The chain recombines TRBV6-5 with TRBJ2-5; 9 positions agree with TRBD1. V shed 4 bases and J 4 bases; nucleotides not matched to a gene: 4. CDR3 length: 14 residues. Germline CDR1 MNHEY, CDR2 SVGAGI. Written as DNA, the CDR3 is TGTGCCAGCAGTTTTCACAGGGGGCGAGAGACCCAGTACTTC. Protein product: CASSFHRGRETQYF.